The 21 T cell receptor beta chains below come from one sample, sequenced in a study of blood T cells in healthy people across ages. It was with a sample-barcoded 5' primer and a J-beta primer mix that a second PCR of roughly 7 to 12 cycles was run. One entry per CDR3 protein results from TCRdb running MiXCR on the 5' RACE reads. This table has 2 million or so distinct CDR3 sequences, around half appearing once. Input material: blood. The receptors shown here come from a woman aged 40 to 49 in good health.

The chain carries TRBV27 and TRBJ1-2; tentative D call: TRBD1 (6 bases). Trimming took 1 base from V and 6 from J, leaving 15 bases between them. The CDR3 runs to 15 residues. CDR1 is MNHEY, CDR2 SMNVEV, per germline (reference sequence). As DNA, the CDR3 is TGTGCCAGCAGTTTATATCGGACAGAAGTGAATGGCTACACCTTC. Protein: CASSLYRTEVNGYTF.

This chain uses TRBV20-1 with TRBJ2-1; D possibly corresponds to TRBD1 (5 bases). CDR1 DFQATT and CDR2 SNEGSKA come from the germline V gene (reference sequence). The CDR3 consists of 13 residues. Trimming took off 1 base at V and 4 bases at J, with 8 bases between the two ends. The CDR3 nucleotides are TGCAGTGCTAGAGCGACAGTATACAATGAGCAGTTCTTC. Residues: CSARATVYNEQFF.

This CDR3 reads CASSLLGRGDTQYF. For the CDR3, the DNA is TGCGCCAGCAGCTTGTTGGGCAGGGGAGATACGCAGTATTTT. The V gene is TRBV5-1, the J gene TRBJ2-3; D is perhaps TRBD1 (6 bases). Trimming took off 1 base at V and 5 bases at J, with 11 bases between the two ends. The CDR3 sequence is 14 residues long. CDR1 is SGHRS and CDR2 is YFSETQ in the germline V gene.

The rearrangement joins TRBV6-6 to TRBJ1-2; 10 bases agree with TRBD1. After removal of 7 bases from V and 7 bases from J, the junction contained 12 bases not matched to a gene. This CDR3 has 15 amino acids. Germline lookup yields CDR1 MNHNY and CDR2 SVGAGI (reference sequence). CDR3 sequence: CASTLTRGQGPGYTF. In DNA form, the CDR3 reads TGTGCCAGCACCCTTACAAGGGGACAGGGGCCTGGCTACACCTTC.

The chain combines TRBV4-2 with TRBJ1-6, with D perhaps TRBD1 (5 bases). CDR3 size: 16 residues. The V and J ends lost 5 bases and 10 bases respectively, with 21 bases between them. Germline V gene data show CDR1 as LGHNA and CDR2 as YNFKEQ. The CDR3 DNA sequence: TGTGCCAGCAGCTCTCATGGGTCGGGGGTTCTGTCACCCCTCCACTTT. Amino acids: CASSSHGSGVLSPLHF.

The V and J genes are TRBV5-5 and TRBJ1-5, with D possibly matching TRBD1 (5 bases). The CDR3 runs to 14 residues. Looked up from germline, CDR1 is SGHKS and CDR2 is YYEKEE (reference sequence). The ends were cut back, 3 bases at V and 3 bases at J, with 10 bases in the middle. The CDR3 nucleotides read TGTGCCAGCAGCTGGGGACGGCTCAATCAGCCCCAGCATTTT. Translating it yields CASSWGRLNQPQHF.

Comments on this clonotype: An end of the junction differs from the germline gene, which may be a read error. The chain uses TRBV6-2 or TRBV6-3 and TRBJ2-7; D gene uncertain. This CDR3 contains 12 residues. Germline CDR1 is MNHEY and CDR2 is SVGEGT. The CDR3: CANSEDHYEQYF. CDR3 DNA sequence: TGTGCCAACAGTGAGGACCACTACGAGCAGTACTTC.

V gene TRBV6-5 combines with J gene TRBJ1-4; D gene unclear. Trimming removed 5 bases from V and 5 bases from J, with 27 bases in between. Per germline, CDR1 MNHEY and CDR2 SVGAGI. This CDR3 contains 19 residues. The CDR3 loop reads CASSTRPAGGIRPNEKLFF. As DNA, the CDR3 is TGTGCCAGCAGTACACGACCAGCGGGAGGTATTCGGCCGAATGAAAAACTGTTTTTT.

This chain joins TRBV6-2 or TRBV6-3 and TRBJ2-3; D possibly corresponds to TRBD2 (5 bases). The CDR3 extends over 15 amino acids. Germline values: CDR1 MNHEY, CDR2 SVGEGT. V dropped 2 bases and J dropped 2 bases, with 11 bases sitting between them. The DNA for the CDR3 is TGTGCCAGCAGTTACGGGCTAGCTATCACAGATACGCAGTATTTT. Translation: CASSYGLAITDTQYF.

This sequence joins TRBV7-2 and TRBJ2-4; D gene uncertain. The CDR3 length is 11 residues. Germline V gives CDR1 SGHTA, CDR2 FQGNSA. The CDR3 DNA reads as TGTGTCATCCGGAGAGAAAACATTCAGTACTTC. Protein product: CVIRRENIQYF.

The chain recombines TRBV5-6 with TRBJ2-5; tentatively, D is TRBD1 or TRBD2 (5 bases each). Deletions cut 4 bases from V and 4 bases from J, with 11 bases between. From germline, CDR1 is SGHDT and CDR2 YYEEEE. The CDR3 is made up of 13 amino acids. DNA for the CDR3: TGTGCCAGCAGCGAAGGGACCACAGAGACCCAGTACTTC. Its translation is CASSEGTTETQYF.

This clonotype has a handful of counts. The gene calls are TRBV24-1 and TRBJ2-1, with 9 nucleotides matching TRBD1. The V gene's germline CDR1 is KGHDR and CDR2 SFDVKD. V lost 3 bases, J lost 5 bases, and 7 bases stayed unmatched. CDR3 length: 16 residues. CDR3 sequence reads: CATSDPGTGFHNEQFF. CDR3 sequence (DNA): TGTGCCACCAGTGATCCCGGGACAGGGTTTCACAATGAGCAGTTCTTC.

The J gene is TRBJ2-1, the V gene TRBV7-8, with a weak D call TRBD1 (6 bases). The CDR3 is 17 residues long. V lost 5 bases, J lost 0 bases, and 17 bases lay in between. The germline gives CDR1 SGHVS, CDR2 FQNEAQ. For the CDR3, the DNA is TGTGCCAGCAGCCAACAAGGACAGCTAAGCTCCTACAATGAGCAGTTCTTC. This sequence encodes CASSQQGQLSSYNEQFF. Full variable domain (rest looked up from reference TRBV7-8 and TRBJ2-1): GAGVSQSPRYKVAKRGQDVALRCDPISGHVSLFWYQQALGQGPEFLTYFQNEAQLDKSGLPSDRFFAERPEGSVSTLKIQRTQQEDSAVYLCASSQQGQLSSYNEQFFGPGTRLTVL.

The table lists this clonotype with a few counts. The CDR3 region has the DNA TGTGCCAGCAGCCCACTGGGATGGGGACAGGGAAACGAGCAGTACTTC. It encodes CASSPLGWGQGNEQYF. The rearrangement joins TRBV27 to TRBJ2-7, with 9 bases identical to TRBD1. The germline gives CDR1 MNHEY, CDR2 SMNVEV (reference sequence). Trimming cost V 6 bases and J 5 bases; bases outside gene matches: 14. The CDR3 has 16 residues.

There are a few counts of this clonotype. The chain joins TRBV5-8 to TRBJ2-5; maybe TRBD1 (6 bases). Per the germline V gene, CDR1 is SGHTS and CDR2 is YDEGEE. This CDR3 region has 15 residues. Trimming took off 4 bases at V and 3 bases at J, with 16 bases between the two ends. The CDR3 DNA follows: TGTGCCAGCAGCCCGGGGCAGGGGATTAAAGAGACCCAGTACTTC. Amino acids: CASSPGQGIKETQYF.

This sequence joins TRBV20-1 and TRBJ2-3; D is perhaps TRBD2 (7 bases). The CDR3 runs 17 residues. The germline gives CDR1 DFQATT, CDR2 SNEGSKA (reference sequence). Deletions cut 4 bases from V and 2 bases from J, with 22 bases between. The CDR3 DNA follows: TGCAGTGCTATCCATGGTTCGAGGGGGGGAATCACAGATACGCAGTATTTT. This translates into CSAIHGSRGGITDTQYF.

The table lists this clonotype with many counts. One junction end disagrees with the germline gene, perhaps due to a read error. V and J are TRBV5-1 and TRBJ2-3; D remains ambiguous. CDR1 and CDR2 from the germline V gene are SGHRS and YFSETQ. This CDR3 region has 13 residues. CDR3 in amino acids: CASSLGRTDTQYF. CDR3 DNA: TGTGCCAGCAGCTTAGGACGCACAGATACGCAGTATTTT.

Ten or more counts support this clonotype. The rearrangement uses TRBV6-6 and TRBJ1-1; D not certain. V gave up 2 bases and J gave up 2 bases, with 9 bases separating them. Germline CDR1 is MNHNY and CDR2 is SVGAGI (reference sequence). The CDR3 has 14 amino acids. This CDR3 is CASSYQDVNTEAFF. In DNA form, the CDR3 reads TGTGCCAGCAGTTACCAAGACGTCAACACTGAAGCTTTCTTT.

This clonotype has more than one count but fewer than ten. The rearrangement joins TRBV12-3 or TRBV12-4 to TRBJ2-1; tentative D call: TRBD2 (6 bases). Trimming left V 5 bases short and J 4 bases short, with 15 bases between. This CDR3 is built from 15 residues. The CDR3 DNA follows: TGTGCCAGCAGTGGCCGGGTTGGGGGGTACAATGAGCAGTTCTTC. Amino acid sequence: CASSGRVGGYNEQFF.

The DNA of the CDR3 is TGTGCCAGCAGCCAAGGTCCCTCTCCCATGACTAGCGGGGGAAGCACCGGGGAGCTGTTTTTT. This sequence encodes CASSQGPSPMTSGGSTGELFF. V and J are TRBV4-2 and TRBJ2-2; 12 bases fit TRBD2. CDR3 length: 21 amino acids. The germline V gene has CDR1 LGHNA and CDR2 YNFKEQ. J gave up 4 bases and V 1 base, and 16 bases lay outside the gene matches.

DNA of the CDR3: TGTGCCAGCAGTTTCTTCGTGGGGGGACAGGGCCACGAGACCCGGTACTTC. Its translation: CASSFFVGGQGHETRYF. This chain links TRBV12-3 or TRBV12-4 with TRBJ2-7; 9 nucleotides line up with TRBD1. The CDR3 is made up of 17 amino acids. V gave up 3 bases and J gave up 12 bases; unmatched junction bases: 21.